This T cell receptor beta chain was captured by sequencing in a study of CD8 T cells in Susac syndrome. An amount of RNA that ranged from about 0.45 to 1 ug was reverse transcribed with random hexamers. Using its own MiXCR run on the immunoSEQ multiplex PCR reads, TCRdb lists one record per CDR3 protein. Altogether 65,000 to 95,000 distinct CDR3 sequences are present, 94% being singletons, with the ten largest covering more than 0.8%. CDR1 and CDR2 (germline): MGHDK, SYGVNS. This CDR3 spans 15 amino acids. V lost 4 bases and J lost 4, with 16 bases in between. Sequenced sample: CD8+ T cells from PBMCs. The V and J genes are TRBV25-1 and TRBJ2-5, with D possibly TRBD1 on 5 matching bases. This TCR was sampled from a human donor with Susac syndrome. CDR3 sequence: CASSATLDTLETQYF. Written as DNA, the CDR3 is TGTGCCAGCAGTGCGACCCTGGACACATTAGAGACCCAGTACTTC.